Below are 21 T cell receptor beta chains sequenced from a single sample in a study of CD8 T cells in ankylosing spondylitis. Study-wide results and caveats: A motif in TCR beta, a set of under ten highly homologous variants, appeared characteristic of ankylosing spondylitis blood.

Their specific antigens are unknown. A single record per CDR3 protein comes from TCRdb applying MiXCR to the 5' RACE reads. The data contain hundreds of thousands of distinct CDR3 sequences, about 13% of them singletons. The material sequenced was blood, either unsorted or a sorted T cell fraction (not recorded which). The receptors come from a male donor with ankylosing spondylitis.

The V and J genes are TRBV25-1 and TRBJ2-1; 10 positions match TRBD2. The CDR3 runs 18 residues. V lost 3 bases, J lost 2 bases, and 10 bases stayed unmatched. The germline CDR1 and CDR2 sequences are MGHDK and SYGVNS. Here the CDR3 DNA reads TGTGCCAGCAGTGATATCTCTAGCGGGAGAAGGACCTACAATGAGCAGTTCTTC. Its translation: CASSDISSGRRTYNEQFF.

The chain combines TRBV5-1 with TRBJ2-5; 8 nucleotides line up with TRBD2. This CDR3 is built from 16 residues. The trim removed 6 bases at V and 0 bases at J, leaving 10 bases unmatched. Germline lookup yields CDR1 SGHRS and CDR2 YFSETQ. This CDR3 reads CASTPIAGTYQETQYF. The CDR3 coding sequence is TGCGCCAGCACCCCCATAGCGGGAACCTACCAAGAGACCCAGTACTTC. Using reference TRBV5-1 and TRBJ2-5 for the parts outside the CDR3, the full variable domain is KAGVTQTPRYLIKTRGQQVTLSCSPISGHRSVSWYQQTPGQGLQFLFEYFSETQRNKGNFPGRFSGRQFSNSRSEMNVSTLELGDSALYLCASTPIAGTYQETQYFGPGTRLLVL.

The chain is built from TRBV10-3 and TRBJ2-1; the D is unclear. The germline V gene has CDR1 ENHRY and CDR2 SYGVKD. V was cut by 0 bases and J by 7 bases, with 4 bases left in between. This CDR3 is 12 amino acids long. CDR3 sequence (DNA): TGTGCCATCAGTGAGTCTCAGAATGAGCAGTTCTTC. This encodes CAISESQNEQFF.

This chain joins TRBV20-1 and TRBJ2-2, with 13 positions matching TRBD2. The trim removed 3 bases at V and 5 bases at J, leaving 3 bases unmatched. CDR1 and CDR2 (germline): DFQATT, SNEGSKA (reference sequence). The CDR3 extends over 15 amino acids. In nucleotides, the CDR3 is TGCAGTGCTAGCGGGACTAGCGGGACTACCGGGGAGCTGTTTTTT. Residues: CSASGTSGTTGELFF.

Only a few counts were recorded for this clonotype. V usage is TRBV3-1 and J usage is TRBJ2-2; 14 bases are a match to TRBD2. V trimming: 6 bases; J trimming: 8 bases; junction bases outside the gene matches: 8. Germline lookup yields CDR1 LGHDT and CDR2 YNNKEL (reference sequence). The CDR3 spans 16 residues. The CDR3, as DNA: TGTGCCAGCAGTTCTGCGGGACTAGCGGGAGCAGGGGAGCTGTTTTTT. It is translated as CASSSAGLAGAGELFF.

A few counts support this clonotype. The genes are TRBV12-3 or TRBV12-4 and TRBJ1-2; D is possibly TRBD1 (5 bases). With 3 bases removed from V and 3 bases from J, the gap between germline ends came to 14 bases. The CDR3 has 15 amino acids. CDR3 amino acids: CASSLLAGGYYGYTF. DNA for the CDR3: TGTGCCAGCAGTTTGTTGGCCGGGGGATACTATGGCTACACCTTC.

This rearrangement joins TRBV5-1 to TRBJ1-2; perhaps TRBD1 as D (5 bases). The V gene's germline CDR1 is SGHRS and CDR2 YFSETQ. There are 12 residues in the CDR3. Trimming pared 4 bases from V and 4 bases from J, leaving 8 bases between. The CDR3 DNA sequence: TGCGCCAGCAGCAAAGGGGTCTATGGCTACACCTTC. As protein: CASSKGVYGYTF.

This clonotype has ten or more counts. A much bigger clone sits one base away, suggesting this may be a read error. V and J are TRBV5-1 and TRBJ2-1, with 8 positions matching TRBD2. Germline values: CDR1 SGHRS, CDR2 YFSETQ. This CDR3 comprises 15 residues. V trimming: 2 bases; J trimming: 0 bases; junction bases outside the gene matches: 1. The CDR3: CASSFSGISYNEQFF. CDR3 coding DNA: TGCGCCAGCAGCTTTAGCGGGATCTCCTACAATGAGCAGTTCTTC.

V gene TRBV7-9 combines with J gene TRBJ1-4, with D unresolved. V dropped 4 bases and J dropped 5 bases, with 11 bases sitting between them. The CDR3 length is 14 residues. CDR1 and CDR2 from the germline V gene are SEHNR and FQNEAQ (reference sequence). The CDR3 spells CASSSNPGNEKLFF. Written as DNA, the CDR3 is TGTGCCAGCAGCTCGAACCCGGGGAATGAAAAACTGTTTTTT.

In this sample, this clonotype turned up a few times. The chain has TRBV5-5 and TRBJ1-6; D possibly corresponds to TRBD1 (5 bases). From germline, CDR1 is SGHKS and CDR2 YYEKEE (reference sequence). V gave up 2 bases and J gave up 8 bases, with 14 bases separating them. The CDR3 totals 15 residues. CDR3 residues: CASSFSRVMDSPLHF. The CDR3 bases are TGTGCCAGCAGCTTCTCCAGGGTGATGGATTCACCCCTCCACTTT.

This clonotype was detected many times. J is TRBJ2-5 and V is TRBV5-1; a possible D gene is TRBD1 (5 bases). CDR1 SGHRS and CDR2 YFSETQ come from the germline V gene. Trimming removed 2 bases from V and 0 bases from J, with 8 bases in between. The CDR3 consists of 14 residues. CDR3 bases: TGCGCCAGCAGCTTCGTGACAGACCAAGAGACCCAGTACTTC. Translating gives CASSFVTDQETQYF. The full variable domain, in which reference TRBV5-1 and TRBJ2-5 provide the parts outside the CDR3, is KAGVTQTPRYLIKTRGQQVTLSCSPISGHRSVSWYQQTPGQGLQFLFEYFSETQRNKGNFPGRFSGRQFSNSRSEMNVSTLELGDSALYLCASSFVTDQETQYFGPGTRLLVL.

The chain uses TRBV20-1 and TRBJ1-6; 10 nucleotides match TRBD1. This CDR3 comprises 15 residues. Looked up from germline, CDR1 is DFQATT and CDR2 is SNEGSKA (reference sequence). Losses at the gene ends were 3 bases for V and 8 bases for J; bases not matched to a gene: 7. CDR3 nucleotide sequence: TGCAGTGCTAGGGTGGGACAGGGGTTTTATTCACCCCTCCACTTT. The encoded protein is CSARVGQGFYSPLHF.

The table lists this clonotype with a few counts. The chain joins TRBV29-1 to TRBJ1-2; TRBD1 is a possible D gene (6 bases). CDR1 is SQVTM and CDR2 is ANQGSEA in the germline V gene. With 0 bases removed from V and 3 bases from J, the gap between germline ends came to 11 bases. The CDR3 length is 14 residues. CDR3 DNA: TGCAGCGTTGAAGACGGGCAGGGGTACTATGGCTACACCTTC. Translation gives CSVEDGQGYYGYTF.

The rearrangement uses TRBV7-2 and TRBJ1-3, with 9 bases identical to TRBD1. J lost 6 bases, V lost 3 bases, and 3 bases had no gene match. The CDR3 runs 14 residues. Germline loops: CDR1 SGHTA, CDR2 FQGNSA. Here the CDR3 DNA reads TGTGCCAGCAGCTTCCGGACAGGGGAAAACACCATATATTTT. This sequence encodes CASSFRTGENTIYF.

This clonotype was counted ten times or more. The chain uses TRBV10-3 and TRBJ2-7; 9 positions agree with TRBD1. CDR1 and CDR2 from the germline V gene are ENHRY and SYGVKD. J gave up 7 bases and V 5 bases, and 9 bases lay outside the gene matches. CDR3 length: 14 residues. CDR3 protein: CAISPGTGLEEQYV. The CDR3 DNA reads TGTGCCATCAGTCCCGGGACAGGGTTAGAGGAGCAGTACGTC.

This clonotype was observed a handful of times. The V gene is TRBV5-5, the J gene TRBJ2-1, with 9 bases aligning to TRBD1. The CDR3 has 15 residues. Germline V gene data show CDR1 as SGHKS and CDR2 as YYEKEE (reference sequence). J was trimmed by 5 bases and V by 1 base; bases with no gene match: 4. CDR3 protein: CASSLLGTGNNEQFF. The CDR3 DNA reads TGTGCCAGCAGCTTGCTGGGGACAGGGAACAATGAGCAGTTCTTC.

V is TRBV7-8 and J is TRBJ2-7; D possibly corresponds to TRBD2 (5 bases). This CDR3 spans 12 amino acids. Trimming removed 5 bases at V and 6 bases at J, with 11 bases between. The germline V gene has CDR1 SGHVS and CDR2 FQNEAQ. The CDR3 DNA follows: TGTGCCAGCAGCAATGGAGGATCCGAGCAGTACGTC. Its translation: CASSNGGSEQYV.

This clonotype came up a few times. The chain is built from TRBV18 and TRBJ2-7; unclear D gene. The CDR3 spans 13 residues. In germline, CDR1 is KGHSH, CDR2 LQKENI. The germline V and J ends were trimmed by 5 bases and 1 base, with 9 bases remaining between them. CDR3 DNA sequence: TGTGCCAGCTCAGCCTCCAGTTCCTACGAGCAGTACTTC. Translation: CASSASSSYEQYF.

Worth noting for this clonotype: A junction end diverges from the germline sequence, so it may reflect a read error. The chain links TRBV5-6 to TRBJ2-5, with 7 positions matching TRBD2. This CDR3 is built from 16 residues. The V gene's germline CDR1 is SGHDT and CDR2 YYEEEE. CDR3 DNA sequence: TGTGCCAGCAGCTTGTTCGGGGAGGGAGGAGGAGAGACCAAGTACTTC. This encodes CASSLFGEGGGETKYF.

This clonotype turned up a few times. The chain employs TRBV5-1 and TRBJ2-2; possible D gene TRBD1, 5 bases. This CDR3 region has 14 residues. Germline lookup yields CDR1 SGHRS and CDR2 YFSETQ. The V end lost 0 bases, the J end lost 6 bases, and 9 bases lay between the germline ends. This CDR3 reads CASSLVTGSGELFF. The CDR3 nucleotides are TGCGCCAGCAGCTTGGTAACAGGTTCCGGGGAGCTGTTTTTT.

There are a few counts of this clonotype. The gene calls are TRBV6-4 and TRBJ2-1; the D gene is possibly TRBD1 (5 bases). Trimming left V 0 bases short and J 10 bases short, with 7 bases between. This CDR3 comprises 12 residues. Germline-derived CDR1 and CDR2 are MRHNA and SNTAGT. CDR3 DNA: TGTGCCAGCAGTGACTCGGCAGGGGAGCAGTTCTTC. Protein product: CASSDSAGEQFF.